Following are 28 T cell receptor beta chains from one sample sequenced in a study of shared clonotypes between healthy human individuals. CD45RO-negative cells were positively selected for CCR7, leaving out terminally differentiated effector memory CD45RA+ cells. Method: immunoSEQ multiplex PCR; TCRdb's copy keeps in-frame clones and lacks some. The table lists roughly 2 million clones, approximately 94% of them singletons. The specimen sequenced was naive CD8+ T cells sorted from blood. Receptor source: a man between 18 and 29 years old in good health.

Concerning this clone itself: Other DNA sequences in this sample translate to the same CDR3. The chain employs TRBV7-9 and TRBJ2-1; D is undetermined. V lost 6 bases, J lost 8 bases, and 11 bases lay in between. CDR1 and CDR2 (germline): SEHNR, FQNEAQ (reference sequence). There are 12 residues in the CDR3. The CDR3 DNA sequence: TGTGCCAGCAGTCCCGGCGGAGATGAGCAGTTCTTC. Translated: CASSPGGDEQFF. Full variable domain (rest looked up from reference TRBV7-9 and TRBJ2-1): DTGVSQNPRHKITKRGQNVTFRCDPISEHNRLYWYRQTLGQGPEFLTYFQNEAQLEKSRLLSDRFSAERPKGSFSTLEIQRTEQGDSAMYLCASSPGGDEQFFGPGTRLTVL.

The chain is built from TRBV27 and TRBJ2-3; D is ambiguous. In germline, CDR1 is MNHEY, CDR2 SMNVEV (reference sequence). CDR3 length: 16 amino acids. Trimming removed 4 bases at V and 0 bases at J, with 14 bases between. CDR3 coding DNA: TGTGCCAGCAGTTCTCAGGAATCTCCGAGCACAGATACGCAGTATTTT. This sequence encodes CASSSQESPSTDTQYF.

This chain connects TRBV6-6 to TRBJ2-7; D possibly matches TRBD1 or TRBD2 (6 bases each). The CDR3 is 11 residues long. Between the trimmed V and J ends, which lost 7 bases and 6 bases, there was a span of 10 bases. CDR1 and CDR2 (germline): MNHNY, SVGAGI (reference sequence). This chain's CDR3 is CASTGGGEQYF. The CDR3, as DNA: TGTGCCAGCACTGGAGGGGGCGAGCAGTACTTC.

This clone was observed once. V is TRBV4-1 and J is TRBJ1-1; D is unresolved. The CDR3 is 14 residues long. Germline assignment: CDR1 MGHRA and CDR2 YSYEKL. With 0 bases removed from V and 1 base from J, the gap between germline ends came to 6 bases. The CDR3 nucleotides read TGCGCCAGCAGCCAAGATATGAAGAACACTGAAGCTTTCTTT. Its translation: CASSQDMKNTEAFF.

This chain connects TRBV11-2 to TRBJ2-5; no firm D call. Trimming removed 5 bases at V and 5 bases at J, with 12 bases between. This CDR3 is 13 amino acids long. CDR1 and CDR2 (germline): SGHAT, FQNNGV. The DNA for the CDR3 is TGTGCCAGCAGCGGCCCCGGATCGGAGACCCAGTACTTC. It specifies CASSGPGSETQYF.

This clone was picked up one time. The genes are TRBV10-2 and TRBJ1-2; unclear D gene. Germline values: CDR1 WSHSY, CDR2 SAAADI. The V and J ends lost 8 bases and 0 bases respectively, with 7 bases between them. CDR3 length equals 12 residues. DNA for the CDR3: TGCGCCAGCGACGGAGCTAACTATGGCTACACCTTC. Protein product: CASDGANYGYTF.

The chain uses TRBV2 and TRBJ2-1; TRBD2 agrees at 8 bases. CDR1 SNHLY and CDR2 FYNNEI come from the germline V gene. There are 15 residues in the CDR3. Trimming at V came to 6 bases and at J to 8 bases, leaving 12 bases not matched to a gene. Written as DNA, the CDR3 is TGTGCCAGCAGCCCTACCCCTGGACTAGCTTATGAGCAGTTCTTC. Protein sequence: CASSPTPGLAYEQFF. Using reference TRBV2 and TRBJ2-1 for the parts outside the CDR3, the full variable domain is EPEVTQTPSHQVTQMGQEVILRCVPISNHLYFYWYRQILGQKVEFLVSFYNNEISEKSEIFDDQFSVERPDGSNFTLKIRSTKLEDSAMYFCASSPTPGLAYEQFFGPGTRLTVL.

CDR3 sequence: CASSVEGSLTGEQFF. The CDR3 coding sequence is TGTGCCAGCAGCGTAGAAGGCTCCCTAACGGGTGAGCAGTTCTTC. J is TRBJ2-1 and V is TRBV9; D gene ambiguous. The CDR3 is 15 amino acids. V was clipped by 0 bases and J by 9 bases, with 16 bases between them. The germline V gene has CDR1 SGDLS and CDR2 YYNGEE.

V and J are TRBV5-4 and TRBJ2-7; the D is unclear. V was shortened by 2 bases and J by 6 bases, with 9 bases between the two germline ends. The CDR3 covers 12 residues. CDR1 is SGHNT, CDR2 YYREEE, per germline (reference sequence). The CDR3 bases are TGTGCCAGCAGCTTTTCGTCGACCGAGCAGTACTTC. Amino acid sequence: CASSFSSTEQYF.

This CDR3 is CASSESAGGPNEQFF. The CDR3 nucleotides read TGCGCCAGCAGTGAGTCGGCGGGGGGGCCGAATGAGCAGTTCTTC. This sequence joins TRBV10-2 and TRBJ2-1; 9 bases agree with TRBD2. Trimming took 0 bases from V and 7 from J; bases not matched to a gene: 4. The CDR3 consists of 15 residues. Germline CDR1 is WSHSY and CDR2 is SAAADI.

In the case of this clone: Other DNA sequences in this sample translate to the same CDR3. This rearrangement joins TRBV5-1 to TRBJ2-7; no firm D call. Trimming stripped 0 bases from V and 2 bases from J, with 6 bases between. Germline V gene sequence: CDR1 SGHRS, CDR2 YFSETQ. The length of the CDR3 is 13 residues. This CDR3 reads CASSLGAAYEQYF. In nucleotides, the CDR3 is TGCGCCAGCAGCTTGGGGGCAGCCTACGAGCAGTACTTC.

The J gene is TRBJ2-1, the V gene TRBV4-1, with 8 bases aligning to TRBD2. Germline CDR1 is MGHRA and CDR2 is YSYEKL. The J segment lost 5 bases and the V segment lost 0 bases, leaving 6 bases of the junction unmatched. The CDR3 spans 16 residues. CDR3 protein: CASSQDPGGENNEQFF. CDR3 DNA sequence: TGCGCCAGCAGCCAAGACCCGGGGGGGGAAAACAATGAGCAGTTCTTC.

The count of this clone is one. The rearrangement links TRBV9 to TRBJ1-4; 9 bases fit TRBD1. CDR3 size: 14 residues. Germline trimming cut 5 bases from V and 6 bases from J; bases unmatched to any gene: 5. Per germline, CDR1 SGDLS and CDR2 YYNGEE. This CDR3 is CASSGGQGYEKLFF. CDR3 DNA sequence: TGTGCCAGCAGTGGGGGACAGGGATATGAAAAACTGTTTTTT.

V and J are TRBV30 and TRBJ1-1; D gene uncertain. The CDR3 extends over 15 amino acids. Per germline, CDR1 GTSNPN and CDR2 SVGIG (reference sequence). V was trimmed by 1 base and J by 1 base, leaving 13 bases between them. The CDR3 nucleotides are TGTGCCTGGAGTGAGGGTGTTTACCCGAACACTGAAGCTTTCTTT. As protein: CAWSEGVYPNTEAFF.

This clone was seen only once. The chain has TRBV7-9 and TRBJ2-1; 9 nucleotides agree with TRBD2. CDR3 length: 16 residues. The ends lost 1 base at V and 8 bases at J; junction bases unmatched: 9. The germline V gene has CDR1 SEHNR and CDR2 FQNEAQ (reference sequence). This CDR3 reads CASSLVAGGPVYEQFF. For the CDR3, the DNA is TGTGCCAGCAGCTTAGTCGCGGGGGGGCCTGTCTATGAGCAGTTCTTC.

In DNA, the CDR3 is TGTGCCAGCAGCTTTGGACAGGGCGGTTACGAGCAGTACTTC. Its protein product is CASSFGQGGYEQYF. The genes are TRBV11-2 and TRBJ2-7; 8 positions match TRBD1. From germline, CDR1 is SGHAT and CDR2 FQNNGV. The CDR3 loop spans 14 amino acids. V lost 3 bases, J lost 4 bases, and 5 bases stayed unmatched.

This chain connects TRBV27 to TRBJ2-3; tentatively, D is TRBD1 (6 bases). Germline loops: CDR1 MNHEY, CDR2 SMNVEV (reference sequence). Trimming shortened V by 4 bases and J by 4 bases, and 9 bases separated the two germline ends. This CDR3 has 13 residues. The CDR3 DNA is TGTGCCAGCAGTTACAGGGACGCAGATACGCAGTATTTT. This sequence encodes CASSYRDADTQYF.

The V call is TRBV28, the J call TRBJ2-2; D not resolved. The CDR3 contains 17 residues. CDR1 and CDR2 from the germline V gene are MDHEN and SYDVKM. Trimming shortened V by 8 bases and J by 0 bases, and 19 bases separated the two germline ends. The CDR3 region has the DNA TGTGCCAGCGGATCGCCGTTTGGGCTAGCGAACACCGGGGAGCTGTTTTTT. This translates into CASGSPFGLANTGELFF.

This rearrangement joins TRBV29-1 to TRBJ1-2, with D possibly matching TRBD1 (6 bases). The CDR3 extends over 12 amino acids. Germline CDR1 reads SQVTM; CDR2 reads ANQGSEA. V lost 7 bases, J lost 6 bases, and 15 bases lay in between. CDR3 residues: CSAGTTGNGYTF. CDR3 DNA sequence: TGCAGCGCCGGAACAACAGGGAATGGCTACACCTTC.

This clone has a handful of counts. Other DNA sequences in this specimen translate into the identical CDR3. The rearrangement joins TRBV4-3 to TRBJ2-7, with TRBD2 matching 10 bases. This CDR3 is built from 16 residues. Trimming cost V 0 bases and J 3 bases; bases outside gene matches: 5. Germline V gene lookup returns CDR1 LGHNA and CDR2 YSLEER. For the CDR3, the DNA is TGCGCCAGCAGCCAAGATCGGGCTAGCGGGAGCTACGAGCAGTACTTC. Translating gives CASSQDRASGSYEQYF.

V and J are TRBV4-1 and TRBJ2-7; D not resolved. V lost 0 bases and J 2 bases, leaving 14 bases between the germline ends. The CDR3 loop spans 16 amino acids. Germline CDR1 MGHRA, CDR2 YSYEKL. Here the CDR3 DNA reads TGCGCCAGCAGCCAAGATATTTTTGGCGCCCCCTACGAGCAGTACTTC. Its translation is CASSQDIFGAPYEQYF.

This clone appeared once. This sequence joins TRBV4-3 and TRBJ2-3; the match to TRBD2 covers 8 bases. This CDR3 is 15 amino acids long. The trim removed 3 bases at V and 3 bases at J, leaving 5 bases unmatched. Germline-derived CDR1 and CDR2 are LGHNA and YSLEER. The CDR3 nucleotides read TGCGCCAGCAGCCAGAACAGCGGGAGAACAGATACGCAGTATTTT. This encodes CASSQNSGRTDTQYF.

The V gene is TRBV9, the J gene TRBJ2-1, with D possibly matching TRBD1 (6 bases). The CDR3 is made up of 15 amino acids. Germline assignment: CDR1 SGDLS and CDR2 YYNGEE. The ends were cut back, 4 bases at V and 5 bases at J, with 16 bases in the middle. The DNA of the CDR3 is TGTGCCAGCAGCCCCCCCCCAGGGGAACACAATGAGCAGTTCTTC. This sequence encodes CASSPPPGEHNEQFF.

Turning to this clone: The same CDR3 is also encoded by other DNA sequences in this sample. V gene TRBV5-4 combines with J gene TRBJ2-7; TRBD1 aligns across 7 bases. This CDR3 has 14 amino acids. V gave up 0 bases and J gave up 2 bases; unmatched junction bases: 2. The germline V gene has CDR1 SGHNT and CDR2 YYREEE (reference sequence). CDR3 sequence: CASSLGDRAYEQYF. The CDR3 DNA sequence: TGTGCCAGCAGCTTGGGGGACAGAGCCTACGAGCAGTACTTC.

The V gene is TRBV5-7, the J gene TRBJ2-1, with 8 bases matching TRBD2. TRBV5-7 belongs to the ORF category, with a function that is uncertain. Losses at the gene ends were 2 bases for V and 5 bases for J; bases not matched to a gene: 15. The CDR3 totals 18 residues. The chain's CDR3 is CASSFAGGNGTRDNEQFF. The CDR3 DNA reads as TGTGCCAGCAGCTTCGCGGGGGGAAATGGGACTAGGGACAATGAGCAGTTCTTC.

The chain joins TRBV6-6 to TRBJ2-4, with TRBD1 matching 7 bases. This CDR3 has 16 residues. J was trimmed by 8 bases and V by 1 base; bases with no gene match: 11. Germline lookup yields CDR1 MNHNY and CDR2 SVGAGI (reference sequence). The CDR3 coding sequence is TGTGCCAGCAGTTACTGGCAGGGGGAAGGTTTGGACATTCAGTACTTC. Amino acids: CASSYWQGEGLDIQYF.

Here the CDR3 DNA reads TGTGCCAGCAAGCCCGACAGGCGGGAGACCCAGTACTTC. Amino acids: CASKPDRRETQYF. The chain has TRBV2 and TRBJ2-5; D might be TRBD1 (6 bases). V was trimmed by 7 bases and J by 5 bases, leaving 14 bases between them. The germline V gene encodes CDR1 SNHLY and CDR2 FYNNEI. The CDR3 totals 13 residues. Complete variable domain (other parts from reference TRBV2 and TRBJ2-5): EPEVTQTPSHQVTQMGQEVILRCVPISNHLYFYWYRQILGQKVEFLVSFYNNEISEKSEIFDDQFSVERPDGSNFTLKIRSTKLEDSAMYFCASKPDRRETQYFGPGTRLLVL.

The V and J genes are TRBV10-2 and TRBJ1-2, with 10 bases matching TRBD1. J gave up 5 bases and V 4 bases, and 7 bases lay outside the gene matches. The CDR3 contains 15 residues. Looked up from germline, CDR1 is WSHSY and CDR2 is SAAADI. The CDR3 DNA reads TGCGCCAGCAGTGGGGGGACAGGGGATATGTATGGCTACACCTTC. Translation: CASSGGTGDMYGYTF.